Presented here are 25 T cell receptor beta chains from one specimen sequenced in a study of OX40 agonist ivuxolimab in advanced cancers. The library was obtained by the immunoSEQ multiplex PCR assay. The clones in this table, taken by TCRdb from immuneACCESS, are in-frame only. Not every clone is retained; where verified, under half of the shortfall comes from an unresolved V gene, and the cause of the rest is unknown. This sample lists fewer than 90,000 clones; around 84% were detected once. In total, the top ten clones hold 2.5% to 3% of the sample. Sequenced material: CD4+ or CD8+ T cells sorted from blood, taken in a trial of the OX40 agonist ivuxolimab. These receptors all come from an adult with an advanced solid tumor such as melanoma, head and neck, liver or kidney cancer.

On this clone: Its ends do not fully match the called genes, so a read error is possible. The chain combines TRBV18 with TRBJ1-1; no clear D. The CDR3 totals 15 residues. Germline CDR1 is KGHSH and CDR2 is LQKENI. Here the CDR3 reads CASLPTGRGNTEAFF. The DNA for the CDR3 is TGTGCCAGCTTACCAACTGGACGGGGAAACACTGAAGCTTTCTTT.

The gene calls are TRBV5-4 and TRBJ2-2, with D possibly matching TRBD1 (5 bases). The ends were cut back, 0 bases at V and 4 bases at J, with 13 bases in the middle. CDR1 and CDR2 from the germline V gene are SGHNT and YYREEE (reference sequence). The CDR3 totals 16 residues. CDR3 residues: CASSLVQGWSTGELFF. CDR3 coding DNA: TGTGCCAGCAGCTTGGTCCAGGGATGGAGCACCGGGGAGCTGTTTTTT.

This chain links TRBV2 with TRBJ1-1; D gene uncertain. CDR3 length: 14 residues. V was pared by 2 bases and J by 4 bases, with 11 bases between. Germline values: CDR1 SNHLY, CDR2 FYNNEI. CDR3 amino acids: CASSERETPTEAFF. The CDR3 nucleotides are TGTGCCAGCAGTGAAAGGGAGACCCCCACTGAAGCTTTCTTT.

The chain uses TRBV7-2 and TRBJ1-2, with 11 bases that match TRBD1. V gave up 5 bases and J gave up 7 bases; unmatched junction bases: 6. Germline loops: CDR1 SGHTA, CDR2 FQGNSA. The CDR3 extends over 14 amino acids. The CDR3, as DNA: TGTGCCAGCAGCCCGGGACAGGGGGAACGTGGCTACACCTTC. As protein: CASSPGQGERGYTF.

This clone was counted a few times. The chain employs TRBV7-2 and TRBJ2-7; 10 bases align to TRBD1. Per germline, CDR1 SGHTA and CDR2 FQGNSA. CDR3 size: 17 residues. V was clipped by 6 bases and J by 3 bases; unmatched bases: 14. CDR3 nucleotide sequence: TGTGCCAGCAGGGACAGGGGGGCGGCGGGGGACCTCTACGAGCAGTACTTC. Protein sequence: CASRDRGAAGDLYEQYF.

The chain employs TRBV20-1 and TRBJ1-4, with D unresolved. CDR3 size: 10 residues. V dropped 7 bases and J dropped 7 bases, with 7 bases sitting between them. The germline V gene encodes CDR1 DFQATT and CDR2 SNEGSKA (reference sequence). The CDR3 DNA follows: TGCAGTGTTTGGGTTGAAAAACTGTTTTTT. Translation: CSVWVEKLFF.

This chain joins TRBV28 and TRBJ2-5; D is possibly TRBD1 or TRBD2 (5 bases each). The CDR3 is 15 residues long. V lost 2 bases to trimming and J lost 5 bases, with 15 bases between them. CDR1 is MDHEN, CDR2 SYDVKM, per germline. CDR3 DNA sequence: TGTGCCAGCAGTTTACGCCGAGGGGCGCGGGAGACCCAGTACTTC. It yields the protein CASSLRRGARETQYF.

The V and J genes are TRBV18 and TRBJ2-7; the D call may be TRBD1 or TRBD2 (5 bases each). This CDR3 comprises 16 residues. Trimming cost V 1 base and J 0 bases, with 13 bases left between them. Germline values: CDR1 KGHSH, CDR2 LQKENI. The CDR3 spells CASSPLNGADSYEQYF. In DNA, the CDR3 is TGTGCCAGCTCACCACTTAACGGGGCAGACTCCTACGAGCAGTACTTC. The entire variable domain, with the rest obtained from reference TRBV18 and TRBJ2-7, is as follows: NAGVMQNPRHLVRRRGQEARLRCSPMKGHSHVYWYRQLPEEGLKFMVYLQKENIIDESGMPKERFSAEFPKEGPSILRIQQVVRGDSAAYFCASSPLNGADSYEQYFGPGTRLTVT.

The chain uses TRBV18 and TRBJ1-6; D remains unclear. Trimming shortened V by 2 bases and J by 0 bases, and 5 bases separated the two germline ends. This CDR3 region has 15 residues. Germline CDR1 reads KGHSH; CDR2 reads LQKENI. The chain's CDR3 is CASSPESSYNSPLHF. The CDR3 DNA sequence: TGTGCCAGCTCACCAGAAAGCTCCTATAATTCACCCCTCCACTTT.

The chain has TRBV9 and TRBJ1-1; 7 bases fit TRBD1. The CDR3 runs to 15 residues. Germline V gene lookup returns CDR1 SGDLS and CDR2 YYNGEE. Germline trimming cut 3 bases from V and 1 base from J; bases unmatched to any gene: 6. CDR3 loop: CASSARTGANTEAFF. CDR3 nucleotides: TGTGCCAGCAGCGCCCGAACAGGGGCGAACACTGAAGCTTTCTTT.

As to this clone: One end of the junction fails to match germline, which may point to a read error. V is TRBV5-6 and J is TRBJ2-2; no clear D. The CDR3 has 13 residues. Germline V gives CDR1 SGHDT, CDR2 YYEEEE. CDR3 in amino acids: CASSLIRAGELFF. DNA for the CDR3: TGTGCCAGCAGCTTGATCCGCGCCGGCGAGCTGTTTTTT.

This clone was seen only once. The chain recombines TRBV19 with TRBJ2-5; no clear D gene. Trimming stripped 2 bases from V and 7 bases from J, with 11 bases between. The CDR3 is 13 residues long. Germline CDR1 is LNHDA and CDR2 is SQIVND (reference sequence). DNA of the CDR3: TGTGCCAGTAGTATAAGGCAGGCCGGGACCCAGTACTTC. Translating gives CASSIRQAGTQYF. Looking up the rest from reference TRBV19 and TRBJ2-5 gives the full variable domain: DGGITQSPKYLFRKEGQNVTLSCEQNLNHDAMYWYRQDPGQGLRLIYYSQIVNDFQKGDIAEGYSVSREKKESFPLTVTSAQKNPTAFYLCASSIRQAGTQYFGPGTRLLVL.

The chain joins TRBV4-1 to TRBJ2-6; D may be TRBD1 (5 bases). There are 18 residues in the CDR3. Germline V CDR1 and CDR2: MGHRA, YSYEKL. V dropped 0 bases and J dropped 2 bases, with 14 bases sitting between them. CDR3 DNA: TGCGCCAGCAGCCAAGATCACCAGGGTAACGCTGGGGCCAACGTCCTGACTTTC. Protein product: CASSQDHQGNAGANVLTF.

The chain has TRBV7-6 and TRBJ2-7; 11 bases align to TRBD2. J was trimmed by 4 bases and V by 5 bases; bases with no gene match: 10. The CDR3 extends over 16 amino acids. The germline V gene encodes CDR1 SGHVS and CDR2 FNYEAQ. CDR3 in amino acids: CASSTNLAGGFYEQYF. CDR3 in DNA: TGTGCCAGCAGCACCAACCTAGCGGGGGGTTTTTACGAGCAGTACTTC.

The rearrangement joins TRBV27 to TRBJ2-3; D unresolved. V lost 4 bases and J 2 bases, leaving 10 bases between the germline ends. This CDR3 is 14 amino acids long. CDR1 is MNHEY and CDR2 is SMNVEV in the germline V gene (reference sequence). The DNA for the CDR3 is TGTGCCAGCAGTTCATCCGGGTTCACAGATACGCAGTATTTT. Translating gives CASSSSGFTDTQYF.

The chain uses TRBV5-6 and TRBJ2-5; D gene unclear. V dropped 0 bases and J dropped 1 base, with 19 bases sitting between them. Per the germline V gene, CDR1 is SGHDT and CDR2 is YYEEEE. The CDR3 consists of 18 residues. The CDR3 loop reads CASSLGRIAGVVQETQYF. The DNA of the CDR3 is TGTGCCAGCAGCTTGGGTCGTATTGCCGGAGTAGTCCAAGAGACCCAGTACTTC.

The chain employs TRBV19 and TRBJ2-3; perhaps TRBD2 as D (7 bases). Germline lookup yields CDR1 LNHDA and CDR2 SQIVND (reference sequence). V was shortened by 3 bases and J by 1 base, with 11 bases between the two germline ends. This CDR3 has 15 residues. CDR3 protein: CASSISGGRTDTQYF. The CDR3 nucleotides are TGTGCCAGTAGTATTTCGGGGGGCCGCACAGATACGCAGTATTTT.

CDR3 DNA sequence: TGTGCCAGCAGCCAATCTAGCGAAGAGACCCAGTACTTC. Its translation is CASSQSSEETQYF. The chain couples TRBV11-1 to TRBJ2-5; D might be TRBD2 (6 bases). Germline CDR1 reads SGHAT; CDR2 reads FQDESV (reference sequence). V was shortened by 5 bases and J by 3 bases, with 10 bases between the two germline ends. The CDR3 covers 13 residues.

This chain uses TRBV30 with TRBJ1-5; the D gene is possibly TRBD1 (6 bases). Germline V gene data show CDR1 as GTSNPN and CDR2 as SVGIG (reference sequence). This CDR3 region has 16 residues. The germline V and J ends were trimmed by 0 bases and 2 bases, with 14 bases remaining between them. The CDR3 nucleotides read TGTGCCTGGAGTGTAACGGGGGGCGCGGGCAATCAGCCCCAGCATTTT. It translates to CAWSVTGGAGNQPQHF.

The rearrangement uses TRBV7-9 and TRBJ1-2; D is undetermined. Germline V lookup: CDR1 SEHNR, CDR2 FQNEAQ (reference sequence). Trimming cost V 1 base and J 2 bases, with 8 bases left between them. The CDR3 length is 14 residues. The CDR3: CASSLGVLNYGYTF. CDR3 nucleotides: TGTGCCAGCAGCTTAGGTGTCCTAAACTATGGCTACACCTTC.

The chain links TRBV10-1 to TRBJ1-2; TRBD1 agrees at 7 bases. CDR1 WNHNN and CDR2 SYGVQD come from the germline V gene (reference sequence). The CDR3 is made up of 16 amino acids. The junction had 10 bases not matched to a gene; V was cut back by 6 bases and J by 0 bases. The CDR3 DNA is TGCGCCAGCAGCAACTCCGGGACAGAGACTAACTATGGCTACACCTTC. Translating gives CASSNSGTETNYGYTF.

The chain joins TRBV5-1 to TRBJ1-5; no clear D gene. Germline assignment: CDR1 SGHRS and CDR2 YFSETQ. The CDR3 runs to 14 residues. V was cut by 4 bases and J by 3 bases, with 11 bases left in between. In nucleotides, the CDR3 is TGCGCCAGCAGCGAAGGGAACCTCAATCAGCCCCAGCATTTT. Encoded protein: CASSEGNLNQPQHF.

CDR3 region: CAISESGGADSPLHF. In nucleotides, the CDR3 is TGTGCCATCAGTGAGTCTGGGGGCGCAGATTCACCCCTCCACTTT. The chain has TRBV10-3 and TRBJ1-6; tentative D call: TRBD1 (6 bases). V lost 0 bases and J 8 bases, leaving 11 bases between the germline ends. Germline lookup yields CDR1 ENHRY and CDR2 SYGVKD. The CDR3 totals 15 residues.

This clone was picked up one time. The chain couples TRBV6-5 to TRBJ1-4; D not certain. Germline CDR1 and CDR2: MNHEY and SVGAGI. Trimming stripped 7 bases from V and 13 bases from J, with 19 bases between. The CDR3 runs 13 residues. In nucleotides, the CDR3 is TGTGCCAGCACCTCCAGACCCCCTCTGGGACTGTTTTTT. This gives the protein CASTSRPPLGLFF.

The chain links TRBV5-1 to TRBJ2-3; D gene ambiguous. CDR3 length: 14 residues. Trimming cost V 5 bases and J 0 bases, with 10 bases left between them. The germline V gene encodes CDR1 SGHRS and CDR2 YFSETQ. The CDR3 nucleotides are TGCGCCAGCAGTACGCCGGATAGCACAGATACGCAGTATTTT. It encodes CASSTPDSTDTQYF. The complete variable domain, with remaining parts taken from reference TRBV5-1 and TRBJ2-3, reads KAGVTQTPRYLIKTRGQQVTLSCSPISGHRSVSWYQQTPGQGLQFLFEYFSETQRNKGNFPGRFSGRQFSNSRSEMNVSTLELGDSALYLCASSTPDSTDTQYFGPGTRLTVL.